This TCR beta chain was observed in a study of T-cell reconstitution after alpha-beta-depleted transplantation in children. Study-wide results and limits: In patients about two months after transplant, alpha-beta T cells reportedly arose from several hundred expanded graft clones.

This clonotype came up many times. The antigen remains unidentified. Unique molecular identifiers were incorporated during preparation of the TCRbeta library. TCRdb re-derived calls from the PCR reads in MiXCR, one entry per CDR3 protein. The data show hundreds of thousands of distinct CDR3 sequences, roughly 23% seen once. Specimen: PBMCs, mostly from graft donor cells, collected 360 days after TCRalphabeta/CD19-depleted stem cell transplant. The sequence came from a boy in the first two years of life who had a stem cell transplant for acute myeloid leukemia, so the T cells may come from the graft donor.

The CDR3 bases are TGCAGCGTTGGGGGACACAACACTGAAGCTTTCTTT. Protein: CSVGGHNTEAFF. This chain uses TRBV29-1 with TRBJ1-1, with a possible D match to TRBD1 (6 bases). The CDR3 loop spans 12 amino acids. Trimming stripped 4 bases from V and 2 bases from J, with 8 bases between. From germline, CDR1 is SQVTM and CDR2 ANQGSEA.